This TCR beta chain was found in a study of CD8+CD57+ T cells in acquired aplastic anemia. According to the study, genomic DNA was the template for TCR beta VDJ and CDR3 profiling. TCRdb reanalysed the reads using MiXCR and keeps one entry per CDR3 protein. The sample records about 150,000 distinct CDR3 sequences, roughly 54% being singletons. From germline, CDR1 is SQVTM and CDR2 ANQGSEA. The CDR3 sequence is 14 residues long. The V end lost 7 bases, the J end lost 0 bases, and 15 bases lay between the germline ends. Sequenced patients had shown CD8+CD57+ cell expansion by flow cytometry. The gene calls are TRBV29-1 and TRBJ1-2, with no clear D. Sequencing used sorted CD4+, CD8+, or CD8+CD57+ T cells (not recorded which) from PBMCs. This clonotype was sampled from a human donor with aplastic anemia. Here the CDR3 DNA reads TGCAGCGCGGAGAGTGGGTTCCCTAACTATGGCTACACCTTC. Protein: CSAESGFPNYGYTF.